The source of this TCR beta chain is a study of yellow fever vaccine responses in identical twins. TCRdb fed the RT-PCR reads into MiXCR, producing one record per CDR3 protein. Counted here are about 18,000 distinct CDR3 sequences, about 61% occurring once; the ten biggest clones make up about 8%. CDR1 is MDHEN and CDR2 is SYDVKM in the germline V gene. V shed 8 bases and J shed 9 bases, with 14 bases lying between them. The length of the CDR3 is 13 residues. Sequenced here: T cells from blood (PBMCs), unsorted or a sorted subset (not recorded which), sampled before or after yellow fever vaccination (not recorded which). The TCR sequence derives from a woman between 18 and 29 years old who received the yellow fever vaccine. This chain uses TRBV28 with TRBJ1-6; a possible D gene is TRBD1 (5 bases). The chain's CDR3 is CASLPQGGSPLHF. CDR3 in DNA: TGTGCCAGCCTTCCCCAGGGAGGTTCACCCCTCCACTTT.